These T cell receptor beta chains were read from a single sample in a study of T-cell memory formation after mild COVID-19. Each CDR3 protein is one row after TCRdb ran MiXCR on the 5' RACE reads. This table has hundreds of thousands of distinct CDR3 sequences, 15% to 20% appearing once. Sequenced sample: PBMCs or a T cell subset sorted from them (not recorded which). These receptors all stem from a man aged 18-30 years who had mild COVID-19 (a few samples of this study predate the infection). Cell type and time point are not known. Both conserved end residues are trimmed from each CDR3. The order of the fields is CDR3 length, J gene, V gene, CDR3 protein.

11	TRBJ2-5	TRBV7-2	ASSLKMLVTQY
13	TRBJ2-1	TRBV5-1	ASSLPQGAWNEQF
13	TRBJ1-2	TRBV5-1	ASSFRDGTNYGYT
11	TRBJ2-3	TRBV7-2	ASSLGLELPQY
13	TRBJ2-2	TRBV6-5	ASRTGFANTGELF
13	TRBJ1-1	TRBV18	ASSPRGRANTEAF
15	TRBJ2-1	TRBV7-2	ASSLPSSGSSYNEQF
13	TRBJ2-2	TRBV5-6	ASSSGQTYTGELF
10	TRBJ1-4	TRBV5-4	ASSLPGSKLF
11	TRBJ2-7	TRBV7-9	ASSPYGSYEQY
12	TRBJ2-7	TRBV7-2	ASSLKGSGYEQY
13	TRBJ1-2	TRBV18	ASSPLDLQGHGYT
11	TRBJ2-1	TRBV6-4	ASSVLAFNEQF
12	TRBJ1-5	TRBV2	ASSDGGTSQPQH
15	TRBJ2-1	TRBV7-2	ASRDRGSRFSYNEQF
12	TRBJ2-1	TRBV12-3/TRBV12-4	ASRPGTSLHEQF